Included here is one T cell receptor beta chain sequence, with context. Its cognate antigen is unknown. The donors were part of the validation cohort of fewer than 150 subjects. That cohort was separate from the first cohort, which comprised about 670 subjects. Repertoires were generated with immunoSEQ multiplex PCR, while TCRdb's copy carries only in-frame clones and drops some. The sample has about 48,000 clones, 80% to 90% seen once. The data belong to a study of cytomegalovirus exposure and HLA in healthy donors. Looking at the study overall: The roughly 670 first-cohort repertoires shared a platform with the 100 to 150 validation repertoires, as reported in a later analysis. The study's findings and limits: The study put some 150 TCR beta chains on its list as cytomegalovirus-associated. Usually a TCR sequence was rare, but some public TCRs were found in many donors.

Between the trimmed V and J ends, which lost 5 bases and 6 bases, there was a span of 13 bases. The CDR3 is made up of 13 amino acids. Germline assignment: CDR1 PRHDT and CDR2 FYEKMQ (reference sequence). This receptor was identified in a woman under 40 in good health and CMV-seronegative. This rearrangement joins TRBV13 to TRBJ1-1; perhaps TRBD1 as D (5 bases). Sequenced sample: PBMCs. CDR3 nucleotide sequence: TGTGCCAGCAGCACCTCAGGGTCGGCTGAAGCTTTCTTT. Translated: CASSTSGSAEAFF.